The source of this T cell receptor (beta chain) is a study of T cell responses to AZD1222 COVID-19 vaccine. Overall study findings and caveats: There were mostly white British donors and more females than males, and clonal diversity was possibly underestimated. Baseline seropositivity occurred in only a handful of AZD1222 recipients. Mapped onto spike, vaccine-associated CD4 TCRs spanned it and were dominant at 160-218 and 743-854.

TCRdb keeps only in-frame clones here, not all; method: immunoSEQ multiplex PCR. The sample lists 200,000 or so clones; over 85% were seen once. Concerning this clone: What it binds is not known. A junction boundary mismatches the germline segment, possibly from a read error.

The CDR3 contains 13 residues. The V gene's germline CDR1 is WSHSY and CDR2 SAAADI. The input for sequencing was peripheral blood, taken 28 days after the second AZD1222 dose. V and J are TRBV10-2 and TRBJ1-4, with D tentatively TRBD1 (5 bases). The TCR originated in an adult who received the AZD1222 COVID-19 vaccine. The CDR3 here is CASSDQGHEKLFF. In DNA, the CDR3 is TGCGCCAGCAGTGATCAGGGTCATGAGAAACTGTTTTTT.